This T cell receptor beta chain is drawn from a study of monozygotic twins with inflammatory bowel disease. Sampling involved one blood draw (less than 2.8 ml) for every donor. Looked up from germline, CDR1 is LGHNA and CDR2 is YNFKEQ. The CDR3 spans 16 residues. Incorporation of UMIs carrying a 6-nucleotide sample barcode was performed by template switching. The study subjected TCRalpha and TCRbeta cDNA to two nested PCRs of 16 and 9 cycles. TCRdb derives one entry per CDR3 protein from the 5' RACE reads, leaving out DNA. This sample contains a few hundred thousand distinct CDR3 sequences. V gene TRBV4-2 combines with J gene TRBJ2-5; TCRdb's assignment of TRBD1 cannot be checked, as there is no DNA. Sample: blood. This clonotype was sampled from a human donor with ulcerative colitis or Crohn's disease, or a healthy co-twin of an affected twin (not recorded which). The CDR3 region is CASSQGRGLDQETQYF.